A selection of T cell receptor beta chains follows, all from one sample in a study of blood T cells in healthy people across ages. TCRdb independently ran MiXCR on the 5' RACE reads; one entry per CDR3 protein. The sample lists roughly 730,000 distinct CDR3 sequences, approximately 60% occurring once. Sequenced sample: blood. Every receptor here comes from a middle-aged man in good health. Each CDR3 is given with its conserved first and last residue. Each record gives: V gene, J gene, CDR3 protein.

v_call: TRBV10-3; j_call: TRBJ2-5; cdr3_aa: CATSGGETQYF
v_call: TRBV20-1; j_call: .; cdr3_aa: CSAGPLTGEGREQYF
v_call: TRBV7-8; j_call: TRBJ1-1; cdr3_aa: CASRRGRDTEAFF
v_call: TRBV7-9; j_call: TRBJ2-1; cdr3_aa: CASSPSETQRNEQFF
v_call: TRBV5-1; j_call: TRBJ2-5; cdr3_aa: CASSLVAGLGQETQYF
v_call: TRBV29-1; j_call: TRBJ2-2; cdr3_aa: CSVSLAGSTGELFF
v_call: TRBV10-3; j_call: TRBJ1-5; cdr3_aa: CAISESGGQSNQPQHF
v_call: TRBV7-2; j_call: TRBJ2-3; cdr3_aa: CASSSYTGGTDTQYF
v_call: TRBV4-2; j_call: TRBJ2-3; cdr3_aa: CASSQTGTSGYTDTQYF
v_call: TRBV28; j_call: .; cdr3_aa: CASTPVGEGNIQYF
v_call: TRBV14; j_call: TRBJ2-7; cdr3_aa: CASSQVRSVYEQYF
v_call: TRBV5-1; j_call: TRBJ2-1; cdr3_aa: CASNLGLENEQFF
v_call: TRBV20-1; j_call: TRBJ2-3; cdr3_aa: CSARDLSSGEVADTQYF
v_call: TRBV4-3; j_call: TRBJ2-2; cdr3_aa: CASSQDPVNTGELFF
v_call: TRBV29-1; j_call: TRBJ1-2; cdr3_aa: CSVAQGGYGYTF
v_call: TRBV6-2/TRBV6-3; j_call: TRBJ2-7; cdr3_aa: CASSTWRQGPYEQYF
v_call: TRBV24-1; j_call: TRBJ2-1; cdr3_aa: CATRERGGYNEQFF
v_call: TRBV6-1; j_call: TRBJ1-2; cdr3_aa: CASTIREYGYTF
v_call: TRBV6-6; j_call: .; cdr3_aa: CASSYYGTSSLNEQYF
v_call: TRBV14; j_call: TRBJ2-3; cdr3_aa: CASSQGERQTQYF
v_call: TRBV12-3/TRBV12-4; j_call: .; cdr3_aa: CASSLSSWYEQYF
v_call: TRBV12-3/TRBV12-4; j_call: TRBJ1-1; cdr3_aa: CASVGRGEAFF
v_call: TRBV20-1; j_call: TRBJ2-5; cdr3_aa: CSASRRVETQYF
v_call: TRBV10-3; j_call: TRBJ1-1; cdr3_aa: CAISELPGAESFF
v_call: TRBV5-1; j_call: TRBJ1-4; cdr3_aa: CASSLQGPTNEKLFF
v_call: TRBV9; j_call: TRBJ2-3; cdr3_aa: CASSKAGTDTQYF
v_call: TRBV7-2; j_call: TRBJ1-5; cdr3_aa: CASSLVSGQGFNQPQHF
v_call: TRBV7-8; j_call: TRBJ2-3; cdr3_aa: CASSLEGYLLAGSTDTQYF
v_call: TRBV12-3/TRBV12-4; j_call: TRBJ1-5; cdr3_aa: CASSSQGKDQPQHF
v_call: TRBV7-3; j_call: TRBJ1-1; cdr3_aa: CASTPLLLANTEAFF
v_call: TRBV20-1; j_call: TRBJ1-5; cdr3_aa: CSAKTDDQPQHF
v_call: TRBV5-1; j_call: TRBJ2-3; cdr3_aa: CASNLVTSVPTDTQYF